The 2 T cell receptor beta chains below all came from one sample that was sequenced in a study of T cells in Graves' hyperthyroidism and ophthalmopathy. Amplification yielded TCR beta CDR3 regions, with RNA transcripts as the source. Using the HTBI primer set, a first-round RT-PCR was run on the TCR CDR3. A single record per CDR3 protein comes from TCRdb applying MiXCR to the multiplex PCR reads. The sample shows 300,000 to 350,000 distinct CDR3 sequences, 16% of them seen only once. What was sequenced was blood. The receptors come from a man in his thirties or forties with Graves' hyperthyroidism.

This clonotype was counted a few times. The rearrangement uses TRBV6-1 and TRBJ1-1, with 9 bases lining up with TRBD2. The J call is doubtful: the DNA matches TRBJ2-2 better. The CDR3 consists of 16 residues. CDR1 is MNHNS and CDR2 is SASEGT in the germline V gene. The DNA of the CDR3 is TGTGCCAGCAGGGAGGGACTAGCCGGGAGGAATACGAAGCTGTTTTTT. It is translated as CASREGLAGRNTKLFF.

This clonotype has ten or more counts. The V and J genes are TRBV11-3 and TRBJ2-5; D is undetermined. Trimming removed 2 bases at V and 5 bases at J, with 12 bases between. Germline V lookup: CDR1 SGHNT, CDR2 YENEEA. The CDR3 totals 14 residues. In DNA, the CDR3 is TGTGCCAGCAGCTTAAGGCAGCTCAGGGAGACCCAGTACTTC. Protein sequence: CASSLRQLRETQYF.